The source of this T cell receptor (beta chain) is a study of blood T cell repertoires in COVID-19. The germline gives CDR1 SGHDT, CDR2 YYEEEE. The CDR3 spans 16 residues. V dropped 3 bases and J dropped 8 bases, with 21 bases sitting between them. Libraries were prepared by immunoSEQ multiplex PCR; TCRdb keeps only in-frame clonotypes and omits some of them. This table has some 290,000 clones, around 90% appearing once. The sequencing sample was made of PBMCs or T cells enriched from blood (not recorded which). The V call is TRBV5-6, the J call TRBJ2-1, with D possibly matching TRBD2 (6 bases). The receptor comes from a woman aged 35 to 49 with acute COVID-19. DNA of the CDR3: TGTGCCAGCAGCTCGCCCCGGGGAGGAAGCCTACATGAGCAGTTCTTC. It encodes CASSSPRGGSLHEQFF.